These 8 T cell receptor beta chains were sequenced from one sample in a study of cytomegalovirus exposure and HLA in healthy donors. PCR used 60 Vbeta primers and 13 Jbeta primers. Generated by immunoSEQ multiplex PCR, the TCRdb table keeps only in-frame clones and is missing some. The table records more than 95,000 clones, around 67% of them present only once. Sequenced material: PBMCs. These receptors originate from a man aged 55 to 70 in good health and CMV-seropositive.

The chain uses TRBV5-1 and TRBJ2-3; no clear D gene. The CDR3 contains 14 residues. Germline values: CDR1 SGHRS, CDR2 YFSETQ. Trimming stripped 5 bases from V and 1 base from J, with 11 bases between. CDR3: CASRQEEGTDTQYF. CDR3 DNA sequence: TGCGCCAGCAGGCAAGAAGAGGGCACAGATACGCAGTATTTT. Full variable domain (outside the CDR3, taken from reference TRBV5-1 and TRBJ2-3): KAGVTQTPRYLIKTRGQQVTLSCSPISGHRSVSWYQQTPGQGLQFLFEYFSETQRNKGNFPGRFSGRQFSNSRSEMNVSTLELGDSALYLCASRQEEGTDTQYFGPGTRLTVL.

This chain links TRBV7-8 with TRBJ1-1; possibly TRBD1 for D (6 bases). This CDR3 is built from 16 residues. V was clipped by 5 bases and J by 0 bases, with 16 bases between them. Germline V gives CDR1 SGHVS, CDR2 FQNEAQ. The DNA for the CDR3 is TGTGCCAGCAGCAACCGGGACATAGACATGAACACTGAAGCTTTCTTT. Protein sequence: CASSNRDIDMNTEAFF.

This clone was found a few times. This chain joins TRBV4-1 and TRBJ1-5; weak D call: TRBD1 (6 bases). Germline CDR1 is MGHRA and CDR2 is YSYEKL. The CDR3 has 17 amino acids. V lost 1 base and J lost 0, with 13 bases in between. The CDR3 protein is CASSQGTADYSNQPQHF. The CDR3 bases are TGCGCCAGCAGCCAAGGGACAGCTGATTATAGCAATCAGCCCCAGCATTTT.

The chain is built from TRBV5-4 and TRBJ2-3; 12 nucleotides match TRBD2. V lost 4 bases to trimming and J lost 2 bases; unmatched junction nucleotides: 8. This CDR3 comprises 17 residues. CDR1 and CDR2 from the germline V gene are SGHNT and YYREEE (reference sequence). The DNA for the CDR3 is TGTGCCAGCAGCATCGGACTAGCGGGAACCCTCACAGATACGCAGTATTTT. Amino acid sequence: CASSIGLAGTLTDTQYF.

The gene calls are TRBV15 and TRBJ1-1; a possible D gene is TRBD1 (5 bases). The CDR3 contains 12 residues. The V and J ends lost 3 bases and 7 bases respectively, with 9 bases between them. Germline loops: CDR1 LNHNV, CDR2 YYDKDF (reference sequence). The CDR3 DNA is TGTGCCACCAGCAGTCAGGGCGTTGAAGCTTTCTTT. Protein: CATSSQGVEAFF. The whole variable domain, remainder taken from reference TRBV15 and TRBJ1-1, is DAMVIQNPRYQVTQFGKPVTLSCSQTLNHNVMYWYQQKSSQAPKLLFHYYDKDFNNEADTPDNFQSRRPNTSFCFLDIRSPGLGDTAMYLCATSSQGVEAFFGQGTRLTVV.

The table lists this clone with a few counts. The chain employs TRBV7-9 and TRBJ2-5; TRBD2 aligns across 16 bases. The germline V gene has CDR1 SEHNR and CDR2 FQNEAQ (reference sequence). The CDR3 runs to 17 residues. Unmatched junction bases numbered 8, after V lost 5 bases and J lost 5 bases. DNA of the CDR3: TGTGCCAGCAGCCCACAGGGACTAGCGGGGGGGTTGGAGACCCAGTACTTC. Translation gives CASSPQGLAGGLETQYF.

DNA of the CDR3: TGTGCCAGCAGCTTAGTTGGGGCCGGGACCCAGTACTTC. Protein product: CASSLVGAGTQYF. The genes are TRBV11-2 and TRBJ2-5; D might be TRBD1 (5 bases). The CDR3 is 13 amino acids. Trimming shortened V by 1 base and J by 7 bases, and 10 bases separated the two germline ends. Per the germline V gene, CDR1 is SGHAT and CDR2 is FQNNGV.

In its sample, this clone was seen once. The rearrangement links TRBV7-2 to TRBJ1-6; possible D gene TRBD1, 6 bases. The CDR3 contains 14 residues. With 5 bases removed from V and 6 bases from J, the gap between germline ends came to 11 bases. In germline, CDR1 is SGHTA, CDR2 FQGNSA. The CDR3 loop reads CASSLTGFNSPLHF. The DNA of the CDR3 is TGTGCCAGCAGCCTTACAGGGTTTAATTCACCCCTCCACTTT.